This is a list of T cell receptor beta chains from one sample in a study of T cells in tumors after PD-1 blockade. TCRdb's table, derived via immunoSEQ multiplex PCR, lists solely in-frame clones and lacks some. The table records 11,000 to 15,000 clones, 80% to 85% of them present only once. The source was PBMCs, collected after anti-PD-1 treatment. These receptors originate from a human donor with basal cell carcinoma. CDR3s include the opening cysteine and the closing phenylalanine or tryptophan. A D gene is named only where the DNA matches it firmly. Size is omitted from some rows. Given values are once, few, many or a class for expanded clones.

j_call: TRBJ2-1; clone_size: NA; v_call: TRBV24-1; d_call: TRBD2; cdr3_nt: TGTGCCACCAGTGATTTCCTAGCGGGAGGGCATGAGCAGTTCTTC; cdr3_aa: CATSDFLAGGHEQFF
j_call: TRBJ2-1; clone_size: NA; v_call: TRBV11-2; d_call: TRBD2; cdr3_nt: TGTGCCAGCAGCTTAGGGAGAAAACTAGCGGGGTTGTCCTACAATGAGCAGTTCTTC; cdr3_aa: CASSLGRKLAGLSYNEQFF
j_call: TRBJ1-3; clone_size: few; v_call: TRBV4-1; d_call: NA; cdr3_nt: TGCGCCAGCAGCCAAGATAGTGGAGGACAGCGGAGAAACACCATATATTTT; cdr3_aa: CASSQDSGGQRRNTIYF
j_call: TRBJ2-2; clone_size: NA; v_call: TRBV28; d_call: TRBD1; cdr3_nt: TGTGCCAGCAGCCCCCTCGCAGGGGGGAACACCGGGGAGCTGTTTTTT; cdr3_aa: CASSPLAGGNTGELFF
j_call: TRBJ2-1; clone_size: NA; v_call: TRBV10-3; d_call: NA; cdr3_nt: TGTGCCATCAGTGAGGAGGAGGGCTTCTACAATGAGCAGTTCTTC; cdr3_aa: CAISEEEGFYNEQFF
j_call: TRBJ2-7; clone_size: NA; v_call: TRBV5-1; d_call: TRBD1; cdr3_nt: TGCGCCAGCAGCTCGGGACAGATCGAGCAGTACTTC; cdr3_aa: CASSSGQIEQYF
j_call: TRBJ1-1; clone_size: few; v_call: TRBV5-1; d_call: TRBD1; cdr3_nt: TGCGCCAGCAGCATGAGGACAGGCATGAACACTGAAGCTTTCTTT; cdr3_aa: CASSMRTGMNTEAFF
j_call: TRBJ2-5; clone_size: NA; v_call: TRBV5-1; d_call: NA; cdr3_nt: TGCGCCAGCAGCTTGGATCCGTCGGACGGACGCTCGAGCCAGTACTTC; cdr3_aa: CASSLDPSDGRSSQYF
j_call: TRBJ1-2; clone_size: once; v_call: TRBV28; d_call: NA; cdr3_nt: TGTGCCAGCAGTCCCTATAAGGGGGAGAGCTATGGCTACACCTTC; cdr3_aa: CASSPYKGESYGYTF
j_call: TRBJ1-4; clone_size: NA; v_call: TRBV5-4; d_call: TRBD1; cdr3_nt: TGTGCCTCTGGGACAGGGCCCTTCGGGACTAATGAAAAACTGTTTTTT; cdr3_aa: CASGTGPFGTNEKLFF
j_call: TRBJ2-7; clone_size: once; v_call: TRBV2; d_call: NA; cdr3_nt: TGTGCCAGCAGTGAATGGCCCGCCTACGAGCAGTACTTC; cdr3_aa: CASSEWPAYEQYF
j_call: TRBJ2-6; clone_size: once; v_call: TRBV6-5; d_call: NA; cdr3_nt: TGTGCCAGCAGTCCTCGAGAGGCCCGGGCCAACGTCCTGACTTTC; cdr3_aa: CASSPREARANVLTF
j_call: TRBJ2-7; clone_size: NA; v_call: TRBV30; d_call: TRBD1; cdr3_nt: TGTGCCTGGAGTCGTCCAGGGGGCAACCTCTACGAGCAGTACTTC; cdr3_aa: CAWSRPGGNLYEQYF
j_call: TRBJ2-7; clone_size: NA; v_call: TRBV28; d_call: NA; cdr3_nt: TGTGCCAGCAGTTCCTCGGACAGACCGCAGTACTTC; cdr3_aa: CASSSSDRPQYF
j_call: TRBJ2-7; clone_size: NA; v_call: TRBV2; d_call: NA; cdr3_nt: TGTGCCAGCAGCCTGGACACGCTCTCCTACGAGCAGTACTTC; cdr3_aa: CASSLDTLSYEQYF
j_call: TRBJ2-1; clone_size: NA; v_call: TRBV4-2; d_call: TRBD2; cdr3_nt: TGTGCCAGCAGCCAAGCGGGAGGGTGTTACAATGAGCAGTTCTTC; cdr3_aa: CASSQAGGCYNEQFF
j_call: TRBJ2-2; clone_size: NA; v_call: TRBV10-3; d_call: TRBD2; cdr3_nt: TGTGCCATCGAGGGGGAAATAGCGGGAGGCTTCACCGGGGAGCTGTTTTTT; cdr3_aa: CAIEGEIAGGFTGELFF
j_call: TRBJ1-5; clone_size: NA; v_call: TRBV28; d_call: NA; cdr3_nt: TGTGCCAGCAGTGGCGGTGAGCAGCCCCAGCATTTT; cdr3_aa: CASSGGEQPQHF
j_call: TRBJ1-2; clone_size: NA; v_call: TRBV19; d_call: NA; cdr3_nt: TGTGCCAGTAGTAACCCTTCTCCGATTGGCTACACCTTC; cdr3_aa: CASSNPSPIGYTF
j_call: TRBJ2-1; clone_size: NA; v_call: TRBV7-6; d_call: TRBD2; cdr3_nt: TGTGCCAGCAGCGCAGGGACTAGCGGGAGGAATGAGCAGTTCTTC; cdr3_aa: CASSAGTSGRNEQFF
j_call: TRBJ2-5; clone_size: NA; v_call: TRBV3-1/TRBV3-2; d_call: NA; cdr3_nt: TGTGCCAGCAGCCAAGATTGGGCCCAAGAGACCCAGTACTTC; cdr3_aa: CASSQDWAQETQYF
j_call: TRBJ1-1; clone_size: once; v_call: TRBV5-1; d_call: TRBD1; cdr3_nt: TGCGCCAGCAGCTTAGGGGGCGGGAACACTGAAGCTTTCTTT; cdr3_aa: CASSLGGGNTEAFF
j_call: TRBJ2-2; clone_size: NA; v_call: TRBV3-1/TRBV3-2; d_call: NA; cdr3_nt: TGTGCCAGCAGACTTGGACCCGAGGCCGGGGAGCTGTTTTTT; cdr3_aa: CASRLGPEAGELFF
j_call: TRBJ2-1; clone_size: NA; v_call: TRBV10-2; d_call: TRBD2; cdr3_nt: TGCGCCAGCAGTGGGCCGGGACTAGCGGGGGACAATGAGCAGTTCTTC; cdr3_aa: CASSGPGLAGDNEQFF
j_call: TRBJ1-1; clone_size: NA; v_call: TRBV9; d_call: TRBD1; cdr3_nt: TGTGCCAGCAGCGTAGGACACCAGGGGGCGGGCACTGAAGCTTTCTTT; cdr3_aa: CASSVGHQGAGTEAFF
j_call: TRBJ1-1; clone_size: NA; v_call: TRBV30; d_call: NA; cdr3_nt: TGTGCCTGGAGTGTTTTAGGGATGAACACTGAAGCTTTCTTT; cdr3_aa: CAWSVLGMNTEAFF
j_call: TRBJ2-1; clone_size: NA; v_call: TRBV20-1; d_call: TRBD1; cdr3_nt: TGCAGTGCTTGGACAGGGCATGAGCAGTTCTTC; cdr3_aa: CSAWTGHEQFF
j_call: TRBJ2-3; clone_size: NA; v_call: TRBV24-1; d_call: TRBD1; cdr3_nt: TGTGCCACCAGTGATGGTACAGGGGGTCCAGGATATAGCACAGATACGCAGTATTTT; cdr3_aa: CATSDGTGGPGYSTDTQYF
j_call: TRBJ2-5; clone_size: NA; v_call: TRBV28; d_call: NA; cdr3_nt: TGTGCCAGCAGGGTAGGGTCTCGATTAGGAGAGACCCAGTACTTC; cdr3_aa: CASRVGSRLGETQYF
j_call: TRBJ1-5; clone_size: once; v_call: TRBV4-1; d_call: TRBD1; cdr3_nt: TGCGCCAGCAGCCAAGGCCCAGGGACAGGGGGTGCGAATCAGCCCCAGCATTTT; cdr3_aa: CASSQGPGTGGANQPQHF
j_call: TRBJ2-7; clone_size: NA; v_call: TRBV19; d_call: NA; cdr3_nt: TGTGCCAGTACCTCTGGGAGGACATCCAACGAGCAGTACTTC; cdr3_aa: CASTSGRTSNEQYF
j_call: TRBJ2-1; clone_size: NA; v_call: TRBV7-9; d_call: NA; cdr3_nt: TGTGCCAGCAGCCCACCTTTCAGGGGTGGTAATGAGCAGTTCTTC; cdr3_aa: CASSPPFRGGNEQFF
j_call: TRBJ2-1; clone_size: NA; v_call: TRBV5-1; d_call: TRBD2; cdr3_nt: TGCGCCAGCAGCTTCCCCAAACTAGCGGAACATATAACTAAATCCTACAATGAGCAGTTCTTC; cdr3_aa: CASSFPKLAEHITKSYNEQFF
j_call: TRBJ2-3; clone_size: NA; v_call: TRBV5-1; d_call: NA; cdr3_nt: TGCGCCAGCTTACGGGACCCCACTAGCACAGATACGCAGTATTTT; cdr3_aa: CASLRDPTSTDTQYF
j_call: TRBJ2-2; clone_size: NA; v_call: TRBV6-5; d_call: NA; cdr3_nt: TGTGCCAGCAGTCGGAACACCGGGGAGCTGTTTTTT; cdr3_aa: CASSRNTGELFF
j_call: TRBJ1-3; clone_size: NA; v_call: TRBV19; d_call: NA; cdr3_nt: TGTGCCAGTAGTATTCGCCCCGGTGATGATCGGGGGGCGCGAGGAAACACCATATATTTT; cdr3_aa: CASSIRPGDDRGARGNTIYF
j_call: TRBJ2-3; clone_size: NA; v_call: TRBV7-9; d_call: NA; cdr3_nt: TGTGCCAGCAGCTTAACAGATACGCAGTATTTT; cdr3_aa: CASSLTDTQYF
j_call: TRBJ1-3; clone_size: NA; v_call: TRBV29-1; d_call: NA; cdr3_nt: TGCAGCGTTGGCAGCTCTGGAAACACCATATATTTT; cdr3_aa: CSVGSSGNTIYF
j_call: TRBJ2-5; clone_size: NA; v_call: TRBV9; d_call: NA; cdr3_nt: TGTGCCAGCAGCGTAGCTCCTGGGACAAGAGAGACCCAGTACTTC; cdr3_aa: CASSVAPGTRETQYF
j_call: TRBJ1-2; clone_size: NA; v_call: TRBV27; d_call: NA; cdr3_nt: TGTGCCAGCAGTTCCGACGGCCTCTCCTATGGCTACACCTTC; cdr3_aa: CASSSDGLSYGYTF
j_call: TRBJ2-5; clone_size: NA; v_call: TRBV18; d_call: TRBD1; cdr3_nt: TGTGCCAGCTCACCACGGGCAGGGGGCTTTCAGGAGACCCAGTACTTC; cdr3_aa: CASSPRAGGFQETQYF
j_call: TRBJ1-6; clone_size: NA; v_call: TRBV9; d_call: TRBD1; cdr3_nt: TGTGCCAGCAGCCTCGGACAGGCGTATAATTCACCCCTCCACTTT; cdr3_aa: CASSLGQAYNSPLHF
j_call: TRBJ2-1; clone_size: NA; v_call: TRBV18; d_call: NA; cdr3_nt: TGTGCCAGCTCGCTGGGACATCGGAAGACCTACAATGAGCAGTTCTTC; cdr3_aa: CASSLGHRKTYNEQFF
j_call: TRBJ2-5; clone_size: NA; v_call: TRBV5-1; d_call: NA; cdr3_nt: TGCGCCAGCAGCGCCGCGCGTTTGCACCAAGAGACCCAGTACTTC; cdr3_aa: CASSAARLHQETQYF
j_call: TRBJ2-3; clone_size: NA; v_call: TRBV5-4; d_call: NA; cdr3_nt: TGTGCCAGCAGCGCCGACTTATTCGTTAGTTCCGTTGATACGCAGTATTTT; cdr3_aa: CASSADLFVSSVDTQYF
j_call: TRBJ1-2; clone_size: NA; v_call: TRBV28; d_call: NA; cdr3_nt: TGTGCCAGCACGGTAGGACCGATCAACTATGGCTACACCTTC; cdr3_aa: CASTVGPINYGYTF
j_call: TRBJ2-5; clone_size: NA; v_call: TRBV5-1; d_call: NA; cdr3_nt: TGCGCCAGCAGCTTGGGTACGAAAGGGGTCCTCCAAGAGACCCAGTACTTC; cdr3_aa: CASSLGTKGVLQETQYF
j_call: TRBJ2-3; clone_size: NA; v_call: TRBV9; d_call: NA; cdr3_nt: TGTGCCAGCAGCACACAGCCCCGCCGGCACACAGATACGCAGTATTTT; cdr3_aa: CASSTQPRRHTDTQYF
j_call: TRBJ1-2; clone_size: NA; v_call: TRBV19; d_call: NA; cdr3_nt: TGTGCCAGTAGTGGGCAGGCCGCTAACTATGGCTACACCTTC; cdr3_aa: CASSGQAANYGYTF
j_call: TRBJ1-6; clone_size: NA; v_call: TRBV27; d_call: NA; cdr3_nt: TGTGCCAGCAGTAGCCGGGCAGGGCATAATTCACCCCTCCACTTT; cdr3_aa: CASSSRAGHNSPLHF
j_call: TRBJ2-5; clone_size: NA; v_call: TRBV9; d_call: TRBD1; cdr3_nt: TGTGCCAGCAGCGGCCGACAGGGGGAATTTGAAGCCCAGTACTTC; cdr3_aa: CASSGRQGEFEAQYF
j_call: TRBJ1-4; clone_size: NA; v_call: TRBV5-8; d_call: NA; cdr3_nt: TGTGCCAGCAGCTTGAGACAGGAGAATAATGAAAAACTGTTTTTT; cdr3_aa: CASSLRQENNEKLFF
j_call: TRBJ1-4; clone_size: NA; v_call: TRBV5-1; d_call: NA; cdr3_nt: TGCGCCAGCAGCTTGGAAGGGGGGCGAGCTAATGAAAAACTGTTTTTT; cdr3_aa: CASSLEGGRANEKLFF
j_call: TRBJ1-2; clone_size: NA; v_call: TRBV10-1; d_call: NA; cdr3_nt: TGCGCCAGCACTTCCCCCGGGGGCTGGGACCATACTAACTATGGCTACACCTTC; cdr3_aa: CASTSPGGWDHTNYGYTF
j_call: TRBJ1-5; clone_size: NA; v_call: TRBV27; d_call: NA; cdr3_nt: TGTGCCAGCAGTAAAACAGCGGGCAATCAGCCCCAGCATTTT; cdr3_aa: CASSKTAGNQPQHF
j_call: TRBJ1-5; clone_size: NA; v_call: TRBV19; d_call: NA; cdr3_nt: TGTGCCAGTAGTGCGACAGGTATGAATCAGCCCCAGCATTTT; cdr3_aa: CASSATGMNQPQHF
j_call: TRBJ2-7; clone_size: NA; v_call: TRBV7-2; d_call: NA; cdr3_nt: TGTGCCAGCAGCCCCCTTTATGGCGGGCTCTACGGAGAGCAGTACTTC; cdr3_aa: CASSPLYGGLYGEQYF
j_call: TRBJ2-3; clone_size: NA; v_call: TRBV28; d_call: TRBD2; cdr3_nt: TGTGCCAGCAGTTTATTGGGACTTGGAGCGGGAGGGGGAGATACGCAGTATTTT; cdr3_aa: CASSLLGLGAGGGDTQYF
j_call: TRBJ1-2; clone_size: NA; v_call: TRBV28; d_call: NA; cdr3_nt: TGTGCCAGCCGCAGGGTGTCAGACTATGGCTACACCTTC; cdr3_aa: CASRRVSDYGYTF
j_call: TRBJ2-7; clone_size: NA; v_call: TRBV11-2; d_call: TRBD2; cdr3_nt: TGTGCCAGCAGCTTAGATAGTAGGGTAGCGCTAGCGGGGACCTACGAGCAGTACTTC; cdr3_aa: CASSLDSRVALAGTYEQYF